The 26 T cell receptor beta chains given below trace back to one sample, sequenced in a study of tumor T cells in aggressive B-cell lymphoma. The assay was immunoSEQ multiplex PCR, and TCRdb's table has in-frame clones only and misses some. The data contain around 4,000 clones, almost 85% of them singletons. The sample consisted of tumor tissue. The origin of the receptors is an adult with diffuse large B cell lymphoma.

The CDR3 reads CASSYSFRDTQYF. CDR3 DNA: TGTGCCAGCAGTTACTCCTTTCGAGATACGCAGTATTTT. The rearrangement uses TRBV6-5 and TRBJ2-3, with D uncertain. The CDR3 runs 13 residues. Germline assignment: CDR1 MNHEY and CDR2 SVGAGI. V shed 0 bases and J shed 5 bases, with 6 bases lying between them.

The chain is built from TRBV5-5 and TRBJ2-5; 7 bases map to TRBD2. The germline V gene has CDR1 SGHKS and CDR2 YYEKEE (reference sequence). With 2 bases clipped from V and 4 bases from J, the junction kept 8 bases outside the gene matches. The CDR3 is 15 residues long. The CDR3 region has the DNA TGTGCCAGCAGCTTCGTAGCCAGGGAGGGAGAGACCCAGTACTTC. Translation: CASSFVAREGETQYF.

A note on this clone: An end of the junction does not agree with germline; a read error may underlie this. This chain uses TRBV11-3 with TRBJ2-2, with 10 nucleotides matching TRBD2. Germline V CDR1 and CDR2: SGHNT, YENEEA. The CDR3 consists of 16 residues. The CDR3 DNA reads TGTGTCAGCAGCTTACTAGCGGGAACGAACACCGGGGAGCTGTTTTTT. Amino acid sequence: CVSSLLAGTNTGELFF.

J is TRBJ2-6 and V is TRBV6-1; TRBD1 matches 7 bases. The V segment lost 0 bases and the J segment 1 base; nucleotides outside the gene matches: 6. The germline CDR1 and CDR2 sequences are MNHNS and SASEGT. This CDR3 spans 18 amino acids. The CDR3 region has the DNA TGTGCCAGCAGTGAAGCCTGGACAGGTATGTCTGGGGCCAACGTCCTGACTTTC. Translated: CASSEAWTGMSGANVLTF.

The chain recombines TRBV11-1 with TRBJ1-1; perhaps TRBD1 as D (6 bases). The length of the CDR3 is 14 residues. CDR1 is SGHAT, CDR2 FQDESV, per germline (reference sequence). V shed 2 bases and J shed 3 bases, with 10 bases lying between them. In DNA, the CDR3 is TGTGCCAGCAGCTTATGGGGACAAGACACTGAAGCTTTCTTT. This gives the protein CASSLWGQDTEAFF.

The chain has TRBV27 and TRBJ2-5; no clear D gene. Germline CDR1 MNHEY, CDR2 SMNVEV (reference sequence). The CDR3 consists of 13 residues. The V gene lost 5 bases and the J gene lost 2 bases, with 9 bases spanning the gap. CDR3 nucleotide sequence: TGTGCCAGCAGTAAACTCCCTCAAGAGACCCAGTACTTC. Amino acid sequence: CASSKLPQETQYF.

The chain joins TRBV6-6 to TRBJ2-7, with 9 bases that match TRBD1. CDR3 length equals 13 residues. The V and J ends lost 8 bases and 6 bases, in that order; junction bases with no gene match: 8. The germline gives CDR1 MNHNY, CDR2 SVGAGI (reference sequence). The CDR3 protein is CASGRTGVGEQYF. In DNA form, the CDR3 reads TGTGCCAGCGGCCGGACAGGGGTAGGCGAGCAGTACTTC.

The J gene is TRBJ2-7, the V gene TRBV4-1, with 8 bases identical to TRBD2. Germline trimming cut 3 bases from V and 2 bases from J; bases unmatched to any gene: 6. Germline values: CDR1 MGHRA, CDR2 YSYEKL. The CDR3 spans 15 residues. CDR3 DNA: TGCGCCAGCAGCCAGAGCGGGGGTTACCCCTACGAGCAGTACTTC. It yields the protein CASSQSGGYPYEQYF.

This clone was recorded only once. This CDR3 reads CASSDPQDRVFF. DNA for the CDR3: TGTGCCAGCAGCGACCCCCAGGACAGGGTGTTTTTT. This rearrangement joins TRBV28 to TRBJ1-4, with TRBD1 identical over 8 bases. V lost 6 bases, J lost 15 bases, and 9 bases stayed unmatched. From germline, CDR1 is MDHEN and CDR2 SYDVKM. This CDR3 spans 12 amino acids. The variable domain in full, with the rest retrieved from reference TRBV28 and TRBJ1-4, is DVKVTQSSRYLVKRTGEKVFLECVQDMDHENMFWYRQDPGLGLRLIYFSYDVKMKEKGDIPEGYSVSREKKERFSLILESASTNQTSMYLCASSDPQDRVFFGSGTQLSVL.

The rearrangement links TRBV29-1 to TRBJ2-7, with 8 bases matching TRBD1. Per the germline V gene, CDR1 is SQVTM and CDR2 is ANQGSEA. The CDR3 consists of 14 residues. V lost 6 bases to trimming and J lost 6 bases; unmatched junction nucleotides: 13. In DNA, the CDR3 is TGCAGCGTCAAATCCGCCCAGGGGGCCTCCGAGCAGTACTTC. It yields the protein CSVKSAQGASEQYF.

The CDR3 coding sequence is TGTGCCAGCATGATAGGACAGGAAGTTACTGAAGCTTTCTTT. Protein sequence: CASMIGQEVTEAFF. The chain couples TRBV6-1 to TRBJ1-1, with TRBD1 matching over 7 bases. Germline V lookup: CDR1 MNHNS, CDR2 SASEGT. V trimming: 7 bases; J trimming: 5 bases; junction bases outside the gene matches: 10. This CDR3 region has 14 residues.

V is TRBV29-1 and J is TRBJ1-1; no firm D call. Trimming took 5 bases from V and 5 from J, leaving 6 bases between them. The CDR3 covers 10 residues. CDR1 and CDR2 (germline): SQVTM, ANQGSEA. CDR3 loop: CSVWTTEAFF. In nucleotides, the CDR3 is TGCAGCGTTTGGACTACTGAAGCTTTCTTT.

This chain connects TRBV28 to TRBJ2-5, with D perhaps TRBD1 (6 bases). Germline CDR1 MDHEN, CDR2 SYDVKM. The CDR3 spans 13 residues. The ends were cut back, 2 bases at V and 6 bases at J, with 10 bases in the middle. The CDR3 sequence is CASSLTGSKTQYF. The CDR3 DNA follows: TGTGCCAGCAGTTTAACAGGGTCGAAGACCCAGTACTTC.

CDR3 residues: CASSPTLRSYEQYF. CDR3 bases: TGTGCCAGCAGCCCGACACTCCGCTCATATGAGCAGTACTTC. V usage is TRBV27 and J usage is TRBJ2-7; D is unresolved. This CDR3 has 14 residues. Germline CDR1 reads MNHEY; CDR2 reads SMNVEV (reference sequence). V shed 6 bases and J shed 7 bases, with 19 bases lying between them.

The V gene is TRBV28, the J gene TRBJ2-2; 7 bases agree with TRBD1. The CDR3 is 13 residues long. CDR1 is MDHEN and CDR2 is SYDVKM in the germline V gene. V gave up 5 bases and J gave up 6 bases; unmatched junction bases: 3. The CDR3 nucleotides read TGTGCCAGCAGTGCGACAGGGCCCGGGGAGCTGTTTTTT. This translates into CASSATGPGELFF.

The V gene is TRBV6-1, the J gene TRBJ2-5, with TRBD2 as a possible D gene (5 bases). TRBJ2-7 matches the DNA end more closely, so the J call is doubtful. The germline CDR1 and CDR2 sequences are MNHNS and SASEGT. The CDR3 is 15 amino acids. CDR3 in amino acids: CASSELAPSGYEQYF. In DNA, the CDR3 is TGTGCCAGCAGTGAACTCGCTCCCTCGGGATACGAGCAGTACTTC.

The chain is built from TRBV6-1 and TRBJ1-1, with D perhaps TRBD1 (5 bases). Trimming pared 2 bases from V and 3 bases from J, leaving 10 bases between. Looked up from germline, CDR1 is MNHNS and CDR2 is SASEGT. There are 14 residues in the CDR3. CDR3 region: CASSEQGEDTEAFF. The CDR3 DNA is TGTGCCAGCAGTGAACAAGGGGAAGACACTGAAGCTTTCTTT.

V is TRBV2 and J is TRBJ1-1; 10 bases match TRBD1. The V segment lost 2 bases and the J segment 3 bases; nucleotides outside the gene matches: 9. The CDR3 covers 17 residues. The germline gives CDR1 SNHLY, CDR2 FYNNEI. CDR3 in amino acids: CASSEHAGTGVYTEAFF. CDR3 bases: TGTGCCAGCAGTGAACATGCAGGGACAGGGGTCTACACTGAAGCTTTCTTT. The variable domain in full, completed from reference TRBV2 and TRBJ1-1, reads EPEVTQTPSHQVTQMGQEVILRCVPISNHLYFYWYRQILGQKVEFLVSFYNNEISEKSEIFDDQFSVERPDGSNFTLKIRSTKLEDSAMYFCASSEHAGTGVYTEAFFGQGTRLTVV.

This chain joins TRBV23-1 and TRBJ2-4; perhaps TRBD2 as D (5 bases). TRBV23-1 is an ORF, with its function uncertain. CDR3 length equals 14 residues. With 9 bases removed from V and 0 bases from J, the gap between germline ends came to 12 bases. CDR3 DNA: TGCGCCAGAGATAGCGAACTAGCCAAAAACATTCAGTACTTC. As protein: CARDSELAKNIQYF.

This clone came up a few times. This chain joins TRBV28 and TRBJ2-5; 9 nucleotides agree with TRBD1. Germline loops: CDR1 MDHEN, CDR2 SYDVKM. Unmatched junction bases numbered 5, after V lost 4 bases and J lost 2 bases. CDR3 length: 15 amino acids. Here the CDR3 reads CASSSPGQGQETQYF. CDR3 in DNA: TGTGCCAGCAGTTCCCCGGGACAGGGTCAAGAGACCCAGTACTTC.

The gene calls are TRBV27 and TRBJ2-5; possible D gene TRBD1, 6 bases. The J call may be wrong; the DNA end is better matched by TRBJ2-7. Germline values: CDR1 MNHEY, CDR2 SMNVEV (reference sequence). This CDR3 has 13 residues. The CDR3: CASSLVGANEQYF. The CDR3 nucleotides are TGTGCCAGCAGTTTAGTGGGGGCCAACGAGCAGTACTTC.

The V and J genes are TRBV6-1 and TRBJ2-3; 10 nucleotides align to TRBD1. Losses at the gene ends were 7 bases for V and 0 bases for J; bases not matched to a gene: 4. The CDR3 is 15 residues long. In germline, CDR1 is MNHNS, CDR2 SASEGT. The CDR3 nucleotides are TGTGCCAGCAATGTGGGACAGGGGAGCACAGATACGCAGTATTTT. Amino acid sequence: CASNVGQGSTDTQYF.

This clone has a single count. V usage is TRBV27 and J usage is TRBJ2-7; 9 bases align to TRBD2. The germline CDR1 and CDR2 sequences are MNHEY and SMNVEV (reference sequence). The CDR3 has 18 amino acids. The junction had 16 bases not matched to a gene; V was cut back by 5 bases and J by 2 bases. The CDR3 here is CASSPQLAGSPKPYEQYF. CDR3 bases: TGTGCCAGCAGTCCCCAGCTAGCGGGGAGCCCTAAACCCTACGAGCAGTACTTC.

This clone was counted between two and nine times. The chain employs TRBV7-9 and TRBJ1-1; no clear D. The germline gives CDR1 SEHNR, CDR2 FQNEAQ (reference sequence). The germline V and J ends were trimmed by 3 bases and 7 bases, with 12 bases remaining between them. The CDR3 is 13 residues long. CDR3 in amino acids: CASSFLGRDEAFF. CDR3 sequence (DNA): TGTGCCAGCAGCTTTCTAGGTCGGGATGAAGCTTTCTTT.

V is TRBV5-1 and J is TRBJ1-4; D is possibly TRBD1 (5 bases). Trimming pared 2 bases from V and 8 bases from J, leaving 13 bases between. Germline CDR1 SGHRS, CDR2 YFSETQ. This CDR3 has 14 amino acids. Written as DNA, the CDR3 is TGCGCCAGCAGCTTTGGACAACCGGACGAAAAACTGTTTTTT. Its translation: CASSFGQPDEKLFF.

In its sample, this clone was seen a few times. V gene TRBV5-8 combines with J gene TRBJ1-1; no reliable D call. This CDR3 is built from 13 residues. Trimming took off 7 bases at V and 0 bases at J, with 10 bases between the two ends. The V gene's germline CDR1 is SGHTS and CDR2 YDEGEE. CDR3 loop: CASPEEVNTEAFF. The CDR3 DNA reads as TGTGCCAGCCCCGAGGAGGTGAACACTGAAGCTTTCTTT.